The 25 T cell receptor beta chains listed next were all sequenced from one sample in a study of CD8+CD57+ T cells in acquired aplastic anemia. Patients chosen for sequencing had shown CD8+CD57+ cell expansion by flow cytometry. For CDR3 and TCR beta VDJ profiling, genomic DNA was the template used. TCRdb itself ran the reads through MiXCR, one entry per CDR3 protein. The table lists over 150,000 distinct CDR3 sequences, about 70% of them singletons. Specimen: sorted CD4+, CD8+, or CD8+CD57+ T cells (not recorded which) from PBMCs. The receptor source for this set is a human donor with aplastic anemia.

Here the CDR3 reads CATNGGDGNQPQHF. For the CDR3, the DNA is TGTGCCACCAACGGGGGGGATGGCAATCAGCCCCAGCATTTT. The V gene is TRBV15, the J gene TRBJ1-5; weak D call: TRBD1 (5 bases). Trimming shortened V by 7 bases and J by 2 bases, and 12 bases separated the two germline ends. The CDR3 sequence is 14 residues long. The V gene's germline CDR1 is LNHNV and CDR2 YYDKDF (reference sequence).

V is TRBV6-2 or TRBV6-3 and J is TRBJ2-3, with D possibly being TRBD1 or TRBD2 (7 bases each). The CDR3 sequence is 16 residues long. Between the trimmed V and J ends, which lost 7 bases and 11 bases, there was a span of 28 bases. Looked up from germline, CDR1 is MNHEY and CDR2 is SVGEGT. CDR3 protein: CASTGYGRGLSNEQYF. For the CDR3, the DNA is TGTGCCAGCACTGGTTATGGGAGGGGGCTAAGCAATGAGCAGTATTTT.

CDR3 nucleotides: TGCAGTGCTATTAGCGGGGACACAGATACGCAGTATTTT. It yields the protein CSAISGDTDTQYF. The chain recombines TRBV20-1 with TRBJ2-3; 8 bases agree with TRBD2. The CDR3 contains 13 residues. V lost 4 bases to trimming and J lost 2 bases; unmatched junction nucleotides: 2. CDR1 and CDR2 (germline): DFQATT, SNEGSKA (reference sequence).

V and J are TRBV7-9 and TRBJ2-2, with D possibly matching TRBD1 (5 bases). The CDR3 covers 14 residues. Germline CDR1 and CDR2: SEHNR and FQNEAQ (reference sequence). V lost 4 bases and J lost 4, with 10 bases in between. The CDR3 protein is CASSSRGFTGELFF. The DNA for the CDR3 is TGTGCCAGCAGCTCTAGGGGATTCACCGGGGAGCTGTTTTTT.

The chain carries TRBV24-1 and TRBJ1-2; tentatively, D is TRBD1 (5 bases). This CDR3 is built from 12 residues. CDR1 and CDR2 (germline): KGHDR, SFDVKD. With 3 bases removed from V and 4 bases from J, the gap between germline ends came to 5 bases. CDR3 nucleotide sequence: TGTGCCACCAGTGATGGGACCTATGGCTACACCTTC. It codes for CATSDGTYGYTF.

The CDR3 sequence is CASSSQVYQPQHF. For the CDR3, the DNA is TGTGCCAGCAGCTCACAGGTTTATCAGCCCCAGCATTTT. The chain carries TRBV4-2 and TRBJ1-5, with D possibly matching TRBD1 (5 bases). With 5 bases removed from V and 5 bases from J, the gap between germline ends came to 10 bases. The CDR3 has 13 residues. The germline V gene has CDR1 LGHNA and CDR2 YNFKEQ.

This clonotype has just a few counts. The chain couples TRBV19 to TRBJ1-5; TRBD1 is a possible D gene (5 bases). Germline lookup yields CDR1 LNHDA and CDR2 SQIVND (reference sequence). Trimming shortened V by 4 bases and J by 0 bases, and 10 bases separated the two germline ends. The CDR3 consists of 15 residues. The CDR3, as DNA: TGTGCCAGTAGTACGGACACTTATAGCAATCAGCCCCAGCATTTT. As protein: CASSTDTYSNQPQHF.

The rearrangement joins TRBV2 to TRBJ1-6; TRBD1 might be the D (5 bases). The CDR3 spans 14 residues. Germline V CDR1 and CDR2: SNHLY, FYNNEI. V was cut by 7 bases and J by 8 bases, with 15 bases left in between. The CDR3 spells CASMVRQLYSPLHF. DNA of the CDR3: TGTGCCAGCATGGTCCGACAGCTTTATTCACCCCTCCACTTT.

This chain joins TRBV25-1 and TRBJ2-7; possible D gene TRBD2, 5 bases. V shed 1 base and J shed 2 bases, with 18 bases lying between them. The CDR3 is 17 residues long. Germline CDR1 reads MGHDK; CDR2 reads SYGVNS. CDR3 protein: CASSESPGQRSTYEQYF. The CDR3 DNA is TGTGCCAGCAGTGAATCTCCCGGGCAGCGGAGTACCTACGAGCAGTACTTC.

The sample holds one count of this clonotype. This chain uses TRBV25-1 with TRBJ2-3; 7 bases align to TRBD2. The germline gives CDR1 MGHDK, CDR2 SYGVNS. The CDR3 totals 15 residues. Trimming at V came to 5 bases and at J to 1 base, leaving 6 bases not matched to a gene. This CDR3 reads CASSLGGEGTDTQYF. In nucleotides, the CDR3 is TGTGCCAGCAGTTTGGGGGGGGAAGGCACAGATACGCAGTATTTT.

The genes are TRBV7-9 and TRBJ2-2; TRBD2 matches at 8 bases. CDR3 length equals 14 residues. In germline, CDR1 is SEHNR, CDR2 FQNEAQ (reference sequence). The V gene end was trimmed by 3 bases and the J gene end by 6 bases; junction bases not matched to a gene: 3. CDR3 sequence: CASSLAGGSGELFF. The CDR3 DNA reads TGTGCCAGCAGCTTGGCGGGGGGATCCGGGGAGCTGTTTTTT.

This sequence joins TRBV19 and TRBJ2-7; 7 nucleotides agree with TRBD1. The CDR3 length is 14 residues. CDR1 LNHDA and CDR2 SQIVND come from the germline V gene (reference sequence). With 2 bases clipped from V and 3 bases from J, the junction kept 4 bases outside the gene matches. CDR3 DNA sequence: TGTGCCAGTAGTATATCGGACAGGTACTACGAGCAGTACTTC. It yields the protein CASSISDRYYEQYF.

The chain employs TRBV20-1 and TRBJ1-1, with D tentatively TRBD1 (5 bases). Germline-derived CDR1 and CDR2 are DFQATT and SNEGSKA (reference sequence). The CDR3 has 12 residues. Deletions cut 0 bases from V and 5 bases from J, with 7 bases between. The CDR3 nucleotides are TGCAGTGCTAGAGAATGGGGGACTGAAGCTTTCTTT. Translated, it gives CSAREWGTEAFF.

The chain joins TRBV7-3 to TRBJ2-1, with 13 nucleotides matching TRBD2. The CDR3 is made up of 13 amino acids. Germline CDR1 and CDR2: SGHTA and FQGTGA. Trimming cost V 8 bases and J 10 bases; bases outside gene matches: 5. CDR3 nucleotide sequence: TGTGCCAGCGGACTAGCGGGAGTGAGCGAGCAGTTCTTC. Translated: CASGLAGVSEQFF.

By share, this clonotype ranks as medium-sized. CDR3 in DNA: TGCGCCAGCGGACGGGGGAGCTCCTACAATGAGCAGTTCTTC. Its translation: CASGRGSSYNEQFF. V usage is TRBV10-1 and J usage is TRBJ2-1, with D possibly TRBD2 on 6 matching bases. CDR1 and CDR2 from the germline V gene are WNHNN and SYGVQD (reference sequence). The ends were cut back, 8 bases at V and 0 bases at J, with 11 bases in the middle. This CDR3 contains 14 residues.

This chain uses TRBV10-3 with TRBJ1-1; 9 nucleotides line up with TRBD1. Germline lookup yields CDR1 ENHRY and CDR2 SYGVKD. CDR3 size: 13 residues. The V and J ends lost 6 bases and 6 bases, in that order; junction bases with no gene match: 5. The CDR3 DNA sequence: TGTGCCATCAGGGGACAGGGTTGGTCTGAAGCTTTCTTT. Its protein product is CAIRGQGWSEAFF.

The chain recombines TRBV5-1 with TRBJ1-5, with D possibly being TRBD1 (6 bases). The length of the CDR3 is 14 residues. Trimming cost V 2 bases and J 4 bases, with 10 bases left between them. CDR1 SGHRS and CDR2 YFSETQ come from the germline V gene. Here the CDR3 reads CASSFTGLNQPQHF. CDR3 nucleotide sequence: TGCGCCAGCAGCTTCACAGGGCTTAATCAGCCCCAGCATTTT.

J is TRBJ1-5 and V is TRBV19, with D maybe TRBD1 (5 bases). Germline assignment: CDR1 LNHDA and CDR2 SQIVND (reference sequence). Deletions cut 7 bases from V and 8 bases from J, with 18 bases between. This CDR3 region has 14 residues. The CDR3 bases are TGTGCCAGTATAAGGCAGGGCGGAGTGGAGCCCCAGCATTTT. Translating it yields CASIRQGGVEPQHF. Together with reference TRBV19 and TRBJ1-5, the CDR3 gives the full variable domain: DGGITQSPKYLFRKEGQNVTLSCEQNLNHDAMYWYRQDPGQGLRLIYYSQIVNDFQKGDIAEGYSVSREKKESFPLTVTSAQKNPTAFYLCASIRQGGVEPQHFGDGTRLSIL.

This chain connects TRBV20-1 to TRBJ2-7, with TRBD2 as a possible D gene (5 bases). The germline CDR1 and CDR2 sequences are DFQATT and SNEGSKA (reference sequence). This CDR3 contains 15 residues. V lost 6 bases to trimming and J lost 0 bases, with 18 bases between them. The CDR3 reads CSATSGSGSSYEQYF. CDR3 DNA: TGCAGTGCGACCTCGGGGAGCGGAAGCTCCTACGAGCAGTACTTC.

This chain connects TRBV24-1 to TRBJ1-2; 8 bases fit TRBD1. This CDR3 has 15 amino acids. The junction had 3 bases not matched to a gene; V was cut back by 4 bases and J by 0 bases. CDR1 is KGHDR and CDR2 is SFDVKD in the germline V gene. CDR3 sequence reads: CATSESTGANYGYTF. The CDR3 region has the DNA TGTGCCACCAGTGAGTCGACAGGGGCTAACTATGGCTACACCTTC.

A few counts support this clonotype. The chain joins TRBV7-7 to TRBJ1-1; D is undetermined. Germline-derived CDR1 and CDR2 are SSHAT and FNYEAQ (reference sequence). CDR3 length: 12 amino acids. The V and J ends lost 6 bases and 5 bases respectively, with 10 bases between them. The CDR3 nucleotides are TGTGCCAGCAGAGAGTGGGAGACTGAAGCTTTCTTT. This encodes CASREWETEAFF.

This clonotype came up a few times. This CDR3 is CASSQAGGLGNQPQHF. CDR3 DNA sequence: TGTGCCAGCAGCCAAGCAGGGGGCCTGGGCAATCAGCCCCAGCATTTT. This chain links TRBV4-2 with TRBJ1-5, with 8 bases that match TRBD1. This CDR3 region has 16 residues. Trimming at V came to 1 base and at J to 2 bases, leaving 4 bases not matched to a gene. Germline-derived CDR1 and CDR2 are LGHNA and YNFKEQ.

J is TRBJ2-7 and V is TRBV19; D ambiguous. Deletions cut 3 bases from V and 2 bases from J, with 8 bases between. This CDR3 is 13 amino acids long. CDR1 LNHDA and CDR2 SQIVND come from the germline V gene (reference sequence). CDR3 region: CASSIRIPYEQYF. The CDR3 DNA is TGTGCCAGTAGTATCCGCATCCCCTACGAGCAGTACTTC.

This clonotype was found many times. V gene TRBV20-1 combines with J gene TRBJ2-7, with D perhaps matching TRBD2 (6 bases). The CDR3 is 14 residues long. Trimming took off 3 bases at V and 2 bases at J, with 14 bases between the two ends. Germline V gene sequence: CDR1 DFQATT, CDR2 SNEGSKA (reference sequence). The CDR3: CSARQGGDTYEQYF. CDR3 DNA sequence: TGCAGTGCTAGGCAGGGAGGTGACACCTACGAGCAGTACTTC.

This rearrangement joins TRBV19 to TRBJ1-5; D is uncertain. Judging by the DNA end, TRBJ2-3 fits better; the J call may be wrong. The germline V gene has CDR1 LNHDA and CDR2 SQIVND (reference sequence). The CDR3 is 14 residues long. DNA of the CDR3: TGTGCCAGTAGTATCGACTCCCTCTTCCAGCCCCAGTATTTT. As protein: CASSIDSLFQPQYF.